Below, 29 T cell receptor beta chains from the same sample are listed, as sequenced in a study of blood T cells in healthy people across ages (dated by TCRdb to 2014 to 2015). The receptor library was made with 5' RACE. TCRdb shows the sequencer as Illumina HiSeq 2500. A second PCR of about 7 to 12 cycles was run with a J-beta primer mix and a sample-barcoded 5' primer. TCRdb reran the public reads through fastp at Q25 and MiXCR, keeping productive beta chains. CDR3 protein sequences are deduplicated, and each keeps its most common genes and DNA. This sample is represented by more than 650,000 distinct CDR3 sequences; approximately 22% of them were singletons. Together, the top ten hold around a fifth of the sample. The specimen was blood. Source of these receptors: a man between 70 and 80 years old in good health.

The chain joins TRBV4-2 to TRBJ1-5; D uncertain. Trimming left V 1 base short and J 6 bases short, with 7 bases between. CDR3 length: 13 residues. The germline gives CDR1 LGHNA, CDR2 YNFKEQ. This CDR3 reads CASSQARVQPQHF. The CDR3 coding sequence is TGTGCCAGCAGCCAAGCGCGAGTTCAGCCCCAGCATTTT.

This clonotype was recorded a few times. The chain uses TRBV7-3 and TRBJ2-1; 9 bases align to TRBD1. This CDR3 region has 15 residues. CDR1 is SGHTA and CDR2 is FQGTGA in the germline V gene. V was clipped by 3 bases and J by 5 bases; unmatched bases: 5. CDR3 coding DNA: TGTGCCAGCAGCTTTGCGGGACAGGGTAACAATGAGCAGTTCTTC. It yields the protein CASSFAGQGNNEQFF.

The rearrangement joins TRBV29-1 to TRBJ1-2, with D perhaps matching TRBD1 (5 bases). The CDR3 contains 14 residues. Germline assignment: CDR1 SQVTM and CDR2 ANQGSEA. The V end lost 1 base, the J end lost 2 bases, and 11 bases lay between the germline ends. The CDR3 DNA reads TGCAGCGTTGAAGTAGGGGTCCAGAACTATGGCTACACCTTC. It specifies CSVEVGVQNYGYTF.

There are a few counts of this clonotype. The chain has TRBV5-1 and TRBJ1-4; the D gene is possibly TRBD1 (6 bases). CDR3 length equals 15 residues. The germline V and J ends were trimmed by 4 bases and 7 bases, with 17 bases remaining between them. Per the germline V gene, CDR1 is SGHRS and CDR2 is YFSETQ. Written as DNA, the CDR3 is TGCGCCAGCAGCCCTACCGGACGGGGGCCTGAAAAACTGTTTTTT. The encoded protein is CASSPTGRGPEKLFF.

The J gene is TRBJ2-5, the V gene TRBV21-1; TRBD2, the table's D call, lacks a check against the DNA. TRBJ2-1 matches the DNA end more closely, so the J call is doubtful. TRBV21-1 is assigned pseudogene status. The CDR3 is made up of 16 amino acids. CDR3: CTSRSVTGTSADEQFF. The CDR3 DNA reads as TGTACCAGCAGATCCGTGACAGGGACTAGCGCTGATGAGCAGTTCTTC.

This clonotype was observed a few times. The rearrangement links TRBV28 to TRBJ1-6, with D perhaps matching TRBD1 (5 bases). V was shortened by 8 bases and J by 7 bases, with 12 bases between the two germline ends. The CDR3 loop spans 13 amino acids. Germline assignment: CDR1 MDHEN and CDR2 SYDVKM. In DNA form, the CDR3 reads TGTGCCAGCGGCCGGGACGGGAATTCACCCCTCCACTTT. Protein product: CASGRDGNSPLHF. The whole variable domain, filled in from reference TRBV28 and TRBJ1-6, reads DVKVTQSSRYLVKRTGEKVFLECVQDMDHENMFWYRQDPGLGLRLIYFSYDVKMKEKGDIPEGYSVSREKKERFSLILESASTNQTSMYLCASGRDGNSPLHFGNGTRLTVT.

The genes are TRBV29-1 and TRBJ1-1; no definite D call. Germline V CDR1 and CDR2: SQVTM, ANQGSEA. Between the trimmed V and J ends, which lost 0 bases and 0 bases, there was a span of 8 bases. The CDR3 has 14 residues. The CDR3 sequence is CSVEDYTLNTEAFF. The CDR3 DNA reads as TGCAGCGTTGAAGATTACACCTTGAACACTGAAGCTTTCTTT.

This chain links TRBV6-1 with TRBJ1-5, with 7 bases that match TRBD1. V lost 6 bases and J lost 8; bases outside the gene matches: 13. The CDR3 length is 15 residues. Per germline, CDR1 MNHNS and CDR2 SASEGT. This chain's CDR3 is CASRESTGTVKPQHF. The CDR3 DNA is TGTGCCAGCAGGGAAAGTACCGGGACAGTGAAGCCCCAGCATTTT.

This clonotype was counted only a few times. The V gene is TRBV18, the J gene TRBJ2-1, with 15 bases identical to TRBD2. This CDR3 spans 17 amino acids. Trimming at V came to 5 bases and at J to 8 bases, leaving 10 bases not matched to a gene. Germline values: CDR1 KGHSH, CDR2 LQKENI. CDR3 sequence: CASSTRTSGRAVDEQFF. The DNA of the CDR3 is TGTGCCAGCTCAACCCGGACTAGCGGGAGGGCCGTAGATGAGCAGTTCTTC.

This clonotype appeared many times. This chain links TRBV7-9 with TRBJ1-2, with D tentatively TRBD1 (6 bases). The germline V and J ends were trimmed by 8 bases and 8 bases, with 15 bases remaining between them. This CDR3 is built from 12 residues. Germline V gene sequence: CDR1 SEHNR, CDR2 FQNEAQ (reference sequence). CDR3 in amino acids: CASQGIIGGYTF. The CDR3 DNA reads TGTGCCAGCCAGGGGATAATCGGGGGCTACACCTTC.

As to this clonotype: A much larger clone is a single base away; this may be a read error. This likely comes from a read error, as the CDR3 has no conserved phenylalanine or tryptophan at its end. The chain joins TRBV12-3 or TRBV12-4 to TRBJ2-3; no clear D gene. Trimming took off 3 bases at V and 1 base at J, with 8 bases between the two ends. The CDR3 extends over 14 amino acids. In DNA, the CDR3 is TGTGCCAGCAGTTTCTCCGGGCGCACAGATACGCAGTATTCT. It yields the protein CASSFSGRTDTQYS.

The rearrangement uses TRBV5-1 and TRBJ2-5; possible D gene TRBD2, 6 bases. The J call may be in error: the DNA end matches TRBJ2-1 better. Germline CDR1 SGHRS, CDR2 YFSETQ. The CDR3 contains 15 residues. The CDR3: CASSRLVDSYNEQFF. The CDR3 DNA is TGCGCCAGCAGTCGACTAGTGGATTCCTACAATGAGCAGTTCTTC.

The chain couples TRBV19 to TRBJ2-1; 9 bases align to TRBD2. V lost 4 bases and J lost 9; bases outside the gene matches: 10. There are 15 residues in the CDR3. Per germline, CDR1 LNHDA and CDR2 SQIVND (reference sequence). For the CDR3, the DNA is TGTGCCAGTAGTACCCGGACTAGCGTCTCATCTGAGCAGTTCTTC. The encoded protein is CASSTRTSVSSEQFF.

This sequence joins TRBV5-1 and TRBJ2-3; tentative D call: TRBD1 (7 bases). In germline, CDR1 is SGHRS, CDR2 YFSETQ. This CDR3 contains 16 residues. With 3 bases removed from V and 5 bases from J, the gap between germline ends came to 19 bases. The CDR3 sequence is CASSSRHPRGVDTQYF. Written as DNA, the CDR3 is TGCGCCAGCAGCTCGAGACACCCCAGGGGGGTAGATACGCAGTATTTT.

This clonotype was observed a few times. The V call is TRBV5-1, the J call TRBJ2-1, with 7 bases matching TRBD1. Losses at the gene ends were 4 bases for V and 3 bases for J; bases not matched to a gene: 10. Germline-derived CDR1 and CDR2 are SGHRS and YFSETQ. This CDR3 spans 16 amino acids. Here the CDR3 reads CASSRDDRDLYNEQFF. DNA for the CDR3: TGCGCCAGCAGCCGAGACGACAGGGACCTCTACAATGAGCAGTTCTTC.

This clonotype was recorded only once. CDR3 loop: CASSLALGTGNEQFF. The CDR3, as DNA: TGCGCCAGCAGCTTGGCTTTGGGGACAGGAAATGAGCAGTTCTTC. The chain uses TRBV5-1 and TRBJ2-5; 8 positions agree with TRBD1. The DNA matches TRBJ2-1 better at its end, which makes the J call doubtful. CDR3 length equals 15 residues. The V gene's germline CDR1 is SGHRS and CDR2 YFSETQ.

This clonotype was counted a few times. It is likely a read error, because the conserved phenylalanine at the end of the CDR3 is missing. This sequence joins TRBV5-1 and TRBJ1-6; TRBD1 matches at 9 bases. This CDR3 spans 17 amino acids. Germline-derived CDR1 and CDR2 are SGHRS and YFSETQ. V shed 0 bases, J shed 6 bases, and the junction held 7 bases outside the gene matches. The CDR3 nucleotides read TGCGCCAGCAGCTTGGATTGGGGGGGACAGGGTAATTCACCCCTCCACCTC. The encoded protein is CASSLDWGGQGNSPLHL.

This clonotype turned up a few times. The chain combines TRBV18 with TRBJ2-7; a weak D match, TRBD1 (6 bases). V lost 5 bases and J 3 bases, leaving 11 bases between the germline ends. This CDR3 is built from 13 residues. CDR1 KGHSH and CDR2 LQKENI come from the germline V gene. CDR3 in amino acids: CASSADSLYEQYV. The CDR3 nucleotides read TGTGCCAGCTCAGCGGACAGCCTCTACGAGCAGTACGTC.

This clonotype was seen more than once but under ten times. This chain connects TRBV6-1 to TRBJ2-3; D not resolved. Germline V gene sequence: CDR1 MNHNS, CDR2 SASEGT. Deletions cut 5 bases from V and 2 bases from J, with 8 bases between. The CDR3 runs 13 residues. CDR3 sequence (DNA): TGTGCCAGCAGTATGCAGCTCACAGATACGCAGTATTTT. Protein product: CASSMQLTDTQYF.

The table lists this clonotype with a few counts. As DNA, the CDR3 is TGTGCCAGCAGCTTAGAGGTGACTGAAAAACTGTTTTTT. Encoded protein: CASSLEVTEKLFF. The rearrangement joins TRBV11-2 to TRBJ1-4; D not resolved. The CDR3 contains 13 residues. The V and J ends lost 0 bases and 7 bases respectively, with 6 bases between them. The V gene's germline CDR1 is SGHAT and CDR2 FQNNGV.

As for this clonotype: A read error may account for a junction end that differs from germline. The chain is built from TRBV11-2 and TRBJ2-1; 7 nucleotides agree with TRBD1. The CDR3 has 14 residues. Germline values: CDR1 SGHAT, CDR2 FQNNGV. The CDR3 sequence is CASSLGTVQETQCF. In DNA, the CDR3 is TGTGCCAGCAGCTTGGGGACAGTTCAAGAGACCCAGTGCTTC.

This clonotype was observed a handful of times. The chain couples TRBV12-3 or TRBV12-4 to TRBJ2-1, with 9 bases aligning to TRBD2. The CDR3 length is 15 residues. The V and J ends lost 3 bases and 4 bases, in that order; junction bases with no gene match: 4. Here the CDR3 reads CASSFFAGGYNEQFF. As DNA, the CDR3 is TGTGCCAGCAGTTTTTTTGCGGGAGGGTACAATGAGCAGTTCTTC.

The rearrangement uses TRBV19 and TRBJ1-1, with 8 positions matching TRBD1. Germline assignment: CDR1 LNHDA and CDR2 SQIVND (reference sequence). This CDR3 has 14 amino acids. The V and J ends lost 5 bases and 1 base, in that order; junction bases with no gene match: 3. The CDR3 region is CASSVGQGNTEAFF. CDR3 nucleotides: TGTGCCAGTAGTGTTGGACAGGGGAACACTGAAGCTTTCTTT.

This clonotype has just a few counts. The gene calls are TRBV7-3 and TRBJ1-1, with D maybe TRBD1 (6 bases). In germline, CDR1 is SGHTA, CDR2 FQGTGA. This CDR3 spans 14 amino acids. V lost 5 bases, J lost 4 bases, and 14 bases lay in between. The CDR3 sequence is CASSPTGGATEAFF. CDR3 nucleotide sequence: TGTGCCAGCAGCCCCACTGGGGGGGCCACTGAAGCTTTCTTT.

This clonotype was observed a handful of times. CDR3 sequence reads: CSASSDRGLSYEQFF. The CDR3 nucleotides read TGCAGTGCTAGCTCAGACAGGGGGCTTAGTTATGAGCAGTTCTTC. This rearrangement joins TRBV20-1 to TRBJ2-1; TRBD1 agrees at 10 bases. CDR1 and CDR2 (germline): DFQATT, SNEGSKA (reference sequence). V was pared by 3 bases and J by 8 bases, with 10 bases of the junction left unmatched. The CDR3 sequence is 15 residues long.

The rearrangement joins TRBV9 to TRBJ2-7; D not resolved. V was shortened by 4 bases and J by 6 bases, with 14 bases between the two germline ends. The CDR3 spans 13 residues. From germline, CDR1 is SGDLS and CDR2 YYNGEE. The DNA of the CDR3 is TGTGCCAGCAGCCTGGGAATCCTTCGCGAGCAGTACGTC. It is translated as CASSLGILREQYV.

This clonotype was picked up a small number of times. As DNA, the CDR3 is TGTGCCAGCAGCAGCAACGGGGAGACCCAGTACTTC. This encodes CASSSNGETQYF. This chain links TRBV12-3 or TRBV12-4 with TRBJ2-5; D not resolved. CDR3 length equals 12 residues. Trimming cost V 6 bases and J 5 bases, with 10 bases left between them.

The chain uses TRBV10-3 and TRBJ2-2; TRBD1 agrees at 7 bases. The J segment lost 2 bases and the V segment lost 6 bases, leaving 6 bases of the junction unmatched. The CDR3 is 15 residues long. Germline CDR1 ENHRY, CDR2 SYGVKD. CDR3 coding DNA: TGTGCCATCAGCTTAGGGACAGCTAACACCGGGGAGCTGTTTTTT. This codes for CAISLGTANTGELFF.

This clonotype was counted only a few times. J is TRBJ2-1 and V is TRBV5-1; the D gene is possibly TRBD2 (5 bases). CDR1 is SGHRS and CDR2 is YFSETQ in the germline V gene. Trimming removed 4 bases from V and 6 bases from J, with 26 bases in between. The CDR3 has 18 residues. CDR3 in amino acids: CASSPFRSRGDPVNEQFF. The CDR3 nucleotides are TGCGCCAGCAGCCCCTTCCGATCCCGGGGAGATCCCGTCAATGAGCAGTTCTTC.